These 16 T cell receptor beta chains were sequenced from one sample in a study of response to subunit inactivated influenza vaccine. TCRdb passed the RT-PCR reads through MiXCR, listing each CDR3 protein once. This table holds approximately 680,000 distinct CDR3 sequences, 15% to 19% found once. The source material was PBMCs from blood, sampled roughly 12 days after vaccination. These receptors were obtained from a man in his fifties who received an inactivated influenza vaccine.

The chain recombines TRBV7-8 with TRBJ2-7; D might be TRBD1 (5 bases). Trimming removed 5 bases at V and 2 bases at J, with 13 bases between. CDR1 is SGHVS, CDR2 FQNEAQ, per germline. CDR3 length: 14 amino acids. The CDR3 loop is CASSEAGYPYEQYF. CDR3 nucleotides: TGTGCCAGCAGCGAGGCAGGGTATCCCTACGAGCAGTACTTC. Together with reference TRBV7-8 and TRBJ2-7, the CDR3 gives the full variable domain: GAGVSQSPRYKVAKRGQDVALRCDPISGHVSLFWYQQALGQGPEFLTYFQNEAQLDKSGLPSDRFFAERPEGSVSTLKIQRTQQEDSAVYLCASSEAGYPYEQYFGPGTRLTVT.

This clonotype occurred a few times. The gene calls are TRBV6-2 or TRBV6-3 and TRBJ2-5; perhaps TRBD1 as D (6 bases). This CDR3 region has 15 residues. V lost 8 bases to trimming and J lost 1 base, with 17 bases between them. Germline V gene data show CDR1 as MNHEY and CDR2 as SVGEGT. In DNA, the CDR3 is TGTGCCAGCGAGGGGGTATTGCGGTCCCAAGAGACCCAGTACTTC. This codes for CASEGVLRSQETQYF.

This clonotype was observed many times. V usage is TRBV28 and J usage is TRBJ2-7, with 10 bases aligning to TRBD2. Germline assignment: CDR1 MDHEN and CDR2 SYDVKM. The CDR3 totals 15 residues. The trim removed 4 bases at V and 3 bases at J, leaving 6 bases unmatched. For the CDR3, the DNA is TGTGCCAGCAGTTCGTTAGCGGGAGGCATCTACGAGCAGTACTTC. Translating it yields CASSSLAGGIYEQYF.

V usage is TRBV11-1 and J usage is TRBJ2-7; TRBD1 matches 8 bases. The J segment lost 3 bases and the V segment lost 3 bases, leaving 4 bases of the junction unmatched. Germline V lookup: CDR1 SGHAT, CDR2 FQDESV (reference sequence). This CDR3 spans 14 amino acids. The CDR3 here is CASSFSGQDYEQYF. CDR3 DNA: TGTGCCAGCAGCTTTTCGGGACAGGACTACGAGCAGTACTTC.

The J gene is TRBJ2-7, the V gene TRBV10-3; 7 bases line up with TRBD1. V shed 9 bases, J shed 2 bases, and the junction held 4 bases outside the gene matches. The CDR3 spans 12 residues. CDR1 and CDR2 from the germline V gene are ENHRY and SYGVKD. The CDR3 is CAIGQVTYEQYF. CDR3 coding DNA: TGTGCCATAGGACAGGTGACCTACGAGCAGTACTTC.

This clonotype was counted between two and nine times. The V gene is TRBV27, the J gene TRBJ2-5; 8 bases are a match to TRBD1. The CDR3 contains 16 residues. V was pared by 5 bases and J by 5 bases, with 13 bases of the junction left unmatched. Germline assignment: CDR1 MNHEY and CDR2 SMNVEV (reference sequence). DNA of the CDR3: TGTGCCAGCAGTCCCTGGCCGGACAGGGCGGGCGAGACCCAGTACTTC. Its protein product is CASSPWPDRAGETQYF.

This clonotype was seen a handful of times. The gene calls are TRBV10-1 and TRBJ2-1; possible D gene TRBD1, 6 bases. Trimming removed 3 bases at V and 6 bases at J, with 9 bases between. Germline V gene data show CDR1 as WNHNN and CDR2 as SYGVQD (reference sequence). CDR3 length: 13 amino acids. This chain's CDR3 is CASSDRGGNEQFF. The CDR3 region has the DNA TGCGCCAGCAGTGACAGGGGCGGCAATGAGCAGTTCTTC.

This rearrangement joins TRBV10-3 to TRBJ1-2; a weak D match, TRBD1 (5 bases). CDR3 length: 13 amino acids. Trimming stripped 5 bases from V and 8 bases from J, with 15 bases between. Germline CDR1 is ENHRY and CDR2 is SYGVKD. CDR3 sequence: CAISPTGERGYTF. In DNA, the CDR3 is TGTGCCATCAGTCCAACGGGGGAGCGCGGCTACACCTTC.

This clonotype was counted a few times. J is TRBJ2-7 and V is TRBV29-1, with D possibly called TRBD1 or TRBD2 (5 bases each). Germline CDR1 and CDR2: SQVTM and ANQGSEA. The V end lost 6 bases, the J end lost 5 bases, and 23 bases lay between the germline ends. This CDR3 is 15 amino acids long. The CDR3 region is CSVTGFSAGTDEQYF. CDR3 DNA: TGCAGCGTCACAGGCTTCTCTGCAGGGACCGACGAGCAGTACTTC.

This clonotype was seen repeatedly, ten times or more. The chain recombines TRBV5-6 with TRBJ2-5, with D unclear. The germline V and J ends were trimmed by 2 bases and 3 bases, with 8 bases remaining between them. The CDR3 is 13 residues long. From germline, CDR1 is SGHDT and CDR2 YYEEEE. CDR3 sequence reads: CASSFIVEETQYF. CDR3 coding DNA: TGTGCCAGCAGCTTTATTGTTGAAGAGACCCAGTACTTC.

This clonotype has just a few counts. The chain carries TRBV7-2 and TRBJ2-2; TRBD2 matches at 13 bases. Germline V gene lookup returns CDR1 SGHTA and CDR2 FQGNSA. Trimming removed 5 bases from V and 6 bases from J; junction bases left unmatched: 9. The CDR3 totals 17 residues. The CDR3 DNA follows: TGTGCCAGCAGCCACGGGACTAGCGGGGTAGTGTCCGGGGAGCTGTTTTTT. Protein product: CASSHGTSGVVSGELFF.

The table lists this clonotype with a few counts. This chain links TRBV12-3 or TRBV12-4 with TRBJ1-4; D unresolved. The CDR3 has 14 amino acids. V lost 4 bases to trimming and J lost 14 bases, with 20 bases between them. The CDR3 DNA is TGTGCCAGCAGTTCCGGGAACAACCCTGGCCGGCTGTTTTTT. Translating gives CASSSGNNPGRLFF.

The chain is built from TRBV7-2 and TRBJ2-3, with TRBD2 matching 8 bases. This CDR3 spans 16 amino acids. The germline V gene encodes CDR1 SGHTA and CDR2 FQGNSA. V trimming: 2 bases; J trimming: 2 bases; junction bases outside the gene matches: 6. CDR3 sequence: CASSLFLAGPTDTQYF. CDR3 bases: TGTGCCAGCAGCTTATTTTTAGCGGGGCCCACAGATACGCAGTATTTT.

This clonotype was found a few times. The chain employs TRBV20-1 and TRBJ2-5, with 11 bases aligning to TRBD2. The germline V gene encodes CDR1 DFQATT and CDR2 SNEGSKA (reference sequence). V gave up 2 bases and J gave up 7 bases; unmatched junction bases: 9. The CDR3 spans 15 residues. CDR3 DNA sequence: TGCAGTGCTAGACTAGCGGGAGGCTCCATTGGGACCCAGTACTTC. As protein: CSARLAGGSIGTQYF.

In this sample, this clonotype turned up a few times. The chain carries TRBV24-1 and TRBJ2-2, with D tentatively TRBD2 (5 bases). Germline loops: CDR1 KGHDR, CDR2 SFDVKD. Trimming shortened V by 3 bases and J by 7 bases, and 14 bases separated the two germline ends. This CDR3 comprises 15 residues. In DNA, the CDR3 is TGTGCCACCAGTGATAACGGACTCCTGGGCGGGGAGCTGTTTTTT. It codes for CATSDNGLLGGELFF.

The chain recombines TRBV20-1 with TRBJ2-1; D may be TRBD2 (5 bases). The CDR3 is 14 amino acids. In germline, CDR1 is DFQATT, CDR2 SNEGSKA (reference sequence). V dropped 1 base and J dropped 1 base, with 8 bases sitting between them. The CDR3 reads CSARVPGSYNEQFF. In DNA, the CDR3 is TGCAGTGCTAGAGTCCCGGGGTCCTACAATGAGCAGTTCTTC.